A single sample is the source of the 25 T cell receptor beta chains below, sequenced in a study of cytomegalovirus exposure and HLA in healthy donors. The PCR made use of 60 Vbeta and 13 Jbeta primers. Repertoires were generated with immunoSEQ multiplex PCR, while TCRdb's copy carries only in-frame clones and drops some. This table has about 98,000 clones, roughly 82% appearing once. Sequencing input: PBMCs. These receptors were obtained from a human donor in good health.

The chain recombines TRBV9 with TRBJ2-7; D may be TRBD1 (6 bases). The CDR3 has 15 residues. CDR1 is SGDLS, CDR2 YYNGEE, per germline. Deletions cut 0 bases from V and 3 bases from J, with 13 bases between. Here the CDR3 DNA reads TGTGCCAGCAGCGTAGGGGGACACCCGAACTACGAGCAGTACTTC. Protein: CASSVGGHPNYEQYF.

This sequence joins TRBV29-1 and TRBJ1-2; D is possibly TRBD1 (5 bases). This CDR3 is 15 amino acids long. Trimming stripped 6 bases from V and 6 bases from J, with 23 bases between. The germline gives CDR1 SQVTM, CDR2 ANQGSEA. The CDR3 DNA is TGCAGCGTCACGGCGCAGGGTTTATCAAATAATGGCTACACCTTC. It is translated as CSVTAQGLSNNGYTF.

The CDR3 sequence: CASSPQGLAYEQFF. The CDR3 DNA is TGTGCCAGCTCACCACAGGGACTAGCGTATGAGCAGTTCTTC. The chain employs TRBV18 and TRBJ2-1; 10 bases line up with TRBD2. CDR3 length equals 14 residues. Per the germline V gene, CDR1 is KGHSH and CDR2 is LQKENI. J lost 8 bases, V lost 1 base, and 2 bases had no gene match.

This clone was recorded once. The chain employs TRBV11-2 and TRBJ1-1; TRBD1 agrees at 8 bases. Unmatched junction bases numbered 8, after V lost 5 bases and J lost 0 bases. Germline V CDR1 and CDR2: SGHAT, FQNNGV. The CDR3 extends over 16 amino acids. The CDR3 DNA reads as TGTGCCAGCAGCCGTAGACAGGGGAATATGAACACTGAAGCTTTCTTT. As protein: CASSRRQGNMNTEAFF.

This chain joins TRBV6-1 and TRBJ1-2; no reliable D call. V was trimmed by 1 base and J by 7 bases, leaving 13 bases between them. The CDR3 is 14 amino acids. CDR1 is MNHNS and CDR2 is SASEGT in the germline V gene. The chain's CDR3 is CASSEGSWGAGYTF. The CDR3 nucleotides read TGTGCCAGCAGTGAAGGCAGTTGGGGAGCTGGCTACACCTTC.

The J gene is TRBJ1-6, the V gene TRBV27; 7 bases line up with TRBD1. The CDR3 is 20 amino acids. In germline, CDR1 is MNHEY, CDR2 SMNVEV (reference sequence). V lost 1 base and J lost 11; bases outside the gene matches: 23. The CDR3 bases are TGTGCCAGCAGTTTATTCGCGCCTGAGTTGGACAGGATGATCGTTGCACCCCTCCACTTT. Its translation is CASSLFAPELDRMIVAPLHF.

The chain combines TRBV30 with TRBJ2-1; 7 positions agree with TRBD1. This CDR3 region has 13 residues. The germline CDR1 and CDR2 sequences are GTSNPN and SVGIG (reference sequence). V lost 6 bases to trimming and J lost 9 bases; unmatched junction nucleotides: 11. The CDR3 is CACGQSPGGEQFF. Written as DNA, the CDR3 is TGTGCCTGTGGACAGTCCCCAGGGGGTGAGCAGTTCTTC.

This chain uses TRBV19 with TRBJ1-6; 8 nucleotides agree with TRBD1. There are 14 residues in the CDR3. J gave up 7 bases and V 10 bases, and 9 bases lay outside the gene matches. Germline V gives CDR1 LNHDA, CDR2 SQIVND (reference sequence). As DNA, the CDR3 is TGTGCCACATCGGGGTACAGGGGGAATTCACCCCTCCACTTT. Encoded protein: CATSGYRGNSPLHF.

The count of this clone is one. The V gene is TRBV4-3, the J gene TRBJ2-5; 7 nucleotides match TRBD1. Germline values: CDR1 LGHNA, CDR2 YSLEER. Germline trimming cut 0 bases from V and 3 bases from J; bases unmatched to any gene: 1. The CDR3 covers 14 residues. CDR3 DNA: TGCGCCAGCAGCCAAGAGACAGGGAAAGAGACCCAGTACTTC. Amino acids: CASSQETGKETQYF.

J is TRBJ2-5 and V is TRBV5-1; TRBD1 matches 9 bases. This CDR3 comprises 16 residues. CDR1 SGHRS and CDR2 YFSETQ come from the germline V gene. V was clipped by 4 bases and J by 2 bases; unmatched bases: 9. The CDR3 DNA follows: TGCGCCAGCAGCCGAAACACCGGGACAGGGCAAGAGACCCAGTACTTC. Translating gives CASSRNTGTGQETQYF.

In regard to this clone: Lacking the conserved final phenylalanine or tryptophan, this CDR3 likely reflects a read error. It is unclear where the CDR3 begins or ends on the DNA, so no DNA is shown, and the CDR3 is as TCRdb lists it. This rearrangement joins TRBV2 to TRBJ2-4; the D call TRBD2 from the table was never checked on the DNA. The germline V gene has CDR1 SNHLY and CDR2 FYNNEI. Termini included, the CDR3 measures 14 amino acids. This chain's CDR3 is CASRAAGTSGSVTS.

This clone was counted between two and nine times. The chain joins TRBV2 to TRBJ2-5, with 7 bases matching TRBD2. Germline CDR1 and CDR2: SNHLY and FYNNEI. This CDR3 is 15 amino acids long. The ends lost 3 bases at V and 5 bases at J; junction bases unmatched: 9. The CDR3 region is CASSDSGLRRETQYF. The CDR3 DNA reads TGTGCCAGCAGTGACTCGGGACTAAGGAGGGAGACCCAGTACTTC. Variable domain in full (rest from reference TRBV2 and TRBJ2-5): EPEVTQTPSHQVTQMGQEVILRCVPISNHLYFYWYRQILGQKVEFLVSFYNNEISEKSEIFDDQFSVERPDGSNFTLKIRSTKLEDSAMYFCASSDSGLRRETQYFGPGTRLLVL.

The V and J genes are TRBV4-2 and TRBJ2-7, with TRBD1 matching over 8 bases. CDR1 and CDR2 (germline): LGHNA, YNFKEQ. J gave up 3 bases and V 4 bases, and 17 bases lay outside the gene matches. The CDR3 runs to 18 residues. CDR3 DNA sequence: TGTGCCAGCAGCCGAGGTCCGCGGGACAGGTCCACTTACTACGAGCAGTACTTC. Protein product: CASSRGPRDRSTYYEQYF.

The rearrangement links TRBV30 to TRBJ1-3; 10 nucleotides match TRBD1. The CDR3 is 17 amino acids. V lost 4 bases, J lost 2 bases, and 11 bases stayed unmatched. From germline, CDR1 is GTSNPN and CDR2 SVGIG (reference sequence). CDR3 in amino acids: CAWTDWGQGLTGNTIYF. CDR3 DNA sequence: TGTGCCTGGACCGATTGGGGACAGGGGCTGACTGGAAACACCATATATTTT.

The DNA of the CDR3 is TGTGCCAGCAGCACGGGACAGGGCGCGGGAAACACCATATATTTT. This translates into CASSTGQGAGNTIYF. The rearrangement links TRBV7-7 to TRBJ1-3, with 9 bases that match TRBD1. The CDR3 covers 15 residues. Germline trimming cut 5 bases from V and 4 bases from J; bases unmatched to any gene: 6. From germline, CDR1 is SSHAT and CDR2 FNYEAQ (reference sequence).

The table lists this clone with a count of one. The rearrangement joins TRBV14 to TRBJ2-3; TRBD2 aligns across 7 bases. V lost 4 bases, J lost 3 bases, and 4 bases stayed unmatched. CDR3 length equals 14 residues. Germline lookup yields CDR1 SGHDN and CDR2 FVKESK. CDR3 protein: CASSPLGGTDTQYF. The CDR3 DNA sequence: TGTGCCAGCAGCCCTCTGGGGGGGACAGATACGCAGTATTTT.

This clone was recorded once. The chain is built from TRBV18 and TRBJ2-7; 12 nucleotides align to TRBD1. The germline gives CDR1 KGHSH, CDR2 LQKENI. V dropped 2 bases and J dropped 5; count of bases not matched to a gene: 4. The CDR3 runs to 15 residues. CDR3 region: CASSPKGQGADEQYF. CDR3 coding DNA: TGTGCCAGCTCACCAAAGGGACAGGGGGCCGACGAGCAGTACTTC.

This clone appeared once. The rearrangement uses TRBV7-2 and TRBJ2-3; D might be TRBD2 (5 bases). The germline gives CDR1 SGHTA, CDR2 FQGNSA. This CDR3 has 12 amino acids. V gave up 5 bases and J gave up 5 bases, with 8 bases separating them. The CDR3 loop is CASSPEGDTQYF. CDR3 nucleotide sequence: TGTGCCAGCAGCCCCGAGGGAGATACGCAGTATTTT. The full variable domain, with the rest looked up from reference TRBV7-2 and TRBJ2-3, is GAGVSQSPSNKVTEKGKDVELRCDPISGHTALYWYRQSLGQGLEFLIYFQGNSAPDKSGLPSDRFSAERTGGSVSTLTIQRTQQEDSAVYLCASSPEGDTQYFGPGTRLTVL.

This chain connects TRBV5-1 to TRBJ2-5; 7 bases are shared with TRBD2. Germline V gene sequence: CDR1 SGHRS, CDR2 YFSETQ. This CDR3 has 14 amino acids. Trimming cost V 3 bases and J 5 bases; bases outside gene matches: 7. Written as DNA, the CDR3 is TGCGCCAGCAGCTCGGCGGGGGTTCGGGAGACCCAGTACTTC. It encodes CASSSAGVRETQYF.

The chain links TRBV14 to TRBJ2-5; D unresolved. Germline-derived CDR1 and CDR2 are SGHDN and FVKESK. V gave up 3 bases and J gave up 7 bases, with 6 bases separating them. The CDR3 has 11 amino acids. The CDR3 here is CASSHLGTQYF. CDR3 sequence (DNA): TGTGCCAGCAGCCACCTCGGGACCCAGTACTTC.

This clone was recorded once. V usage is TRBV11-2 and J usage is TRBJ1-2, with 10 bases lining up with TRBD1. The CDR3 totals 13 residues. J was trimmed by 7 bases and V by 6 bases; bases with no gene match: 5. The germline CDR1 and CDR2 sequences are SGHAT and FQNNGV. The CDR3 sequence: CASSPDRGPGYTF. CDR3 DNA sequence: TGTGCCAGCAGTCCCGACAGGGGGCCTGGCTACACCTTC. The entire variable domain, with the rest obtained from reference TRBV11-2 and TRBJ1-2, is as follows: EAGVAQSPRYKIIEKRQSVAFWCNPISGHATLYWYQQILGQGPKLLIQFQNNGVVDDSQLPKDRFSAERLKGVDSTLKIQPAKLEDSAVYLCASSPDRGPGYTFGSGTRLTVV.

This clone was counted a few times. V usage is TRBV5-1 and J usage is TRBJ2-7, with 9 nucleotides matching TRBD1. The CDR3 consists of 15 residues. Germline V lookup: CDR1 SGHRS, CDR2 YFSETQ. The V and J ends lost 0 bases and 3 bases, in that order; junction bases with no gene match: 4. The CDR3 spells CASSLGQGVFYEQYF. CDR3 sequence (DNA): TGCGCCAGCAGCTTGGGACAGGGGGTATTCTACGAGCAGTACTTC.

V is TRBV7-2 and J is TRBJ2-7; the match to TRBD2 covers 12 bases. The V and J ends lost 1 base and 3 bases, in that order; junction bases with no gene match: 7. Germline CDR1 and CDR2: SGHTA and FQGNSA. The CDR3 covers 17 residues. The chain's CDR3 is CASSLGTSGTEFYEQYF. DNA for the CDR3: TGTGCCAGCAGCTTAGGGACTAGCGGGACCGAATTCTACGAGCAGTACTTC.

The rearrangement links TRBV6-8 to TRBJ1-5, with TRBD1 matching 7 bases. The CDR3 contains 15 residues. J was trimmed by 3 bases and V by 5 bases; bases with no gene match: 7. Per germline, CDR1 MNHGY and CDR2 SAAAGT. The CDR3 is CASSAQGWNNQPQHF. The CDR3 region has the DNA TGTGCCAGCAGTGCACAGGGGTGGAACAATCAGCCCCAGCATTTT.

This clone was detected a few times. The V gene is TRBV5-4, the J gene TRBJ2-7; no reliable D call. Trimming left V 4 bases short and J 3 bases short, with 14 bases between. The length of the CDR3 is 14 residues. In germline, CDR1 is SGHNT, CDR2 YYREEE (reference sequence). CDR3 nucleotide sequence: TGTGCCAGCAGCCCTGTGGGCCAGTTCTACGAGCAGTACTTC. Protein: CASSPVGQFYEQYF.